These T cell receptor beta chains were read from a single sample in a study of T cells in Graves' hyperthyroidism and ophthalmopathy. Each CDR3 protein gets one entry after TCRdb re-called the multiplex PCR reads with MiXCR. The data show some 560,000 distinct CDR3 sequences, with 15% to 17% seen just once and about 7% held by the top ten. Sample: blood. The receptors stem from a woman in her 30s with Graves' hyperthyroidism. CDR3s include the opening cysteine and the closing phenylalanine or tryptophan. Fields, in order: J gene, clone size, D gene, V gene, CDR3 protein, CDR3 DNA. A D gene is named only where the DNA matches it firmly. Some rows have no size entry. The others give once, few or many, or a class for an expanded clone.

j_gene: TRBJ2-3
abundance: many
d_gene: -
v_gene: TRBV18
CDR3aa: CASLRGDTQYF
CDR3nt: TGTGCCAGCCTCCGCGGAGATACGCAGTATTTT

j_gene: TRBJ1-1
abundance: many
d_gene: -
v_gene: TRBV30
CDR3aa: CAWMGVVNTEAFF
CDR3nt: TGTGCCTGGATGGGGGTCGTGAACACTGAAGCTTTCTTT

j_gene: TRBJ1-5
abundance: few
d_gene: TRBD1
v_gene: TRBV4-1
CDR3aa: CASSLPGQGGNSNQPQHF
CDR3nt: TGCGCCAGCAGCCTCCCGGGACAGGGGGGGAATAGCAATCAGCCCCAGCATTTT

j_gene: TRBJ2-1
abundance: many
d_gene: -
v_gene: TRBV28
CDR3aa: CASSFKDRTSTIGDEQFF
CDR3nt: TGTGCCAGCAGTTTTAAGGACAGGACTAGCACGATCGGCGATGAGCAGTTCTTC

j_gene: TRBJ1-2
abundance: many
d_gene: -
v_gene: TRBV5-1
CDR3aa: CASSQTLIYGYTF
CDR3nt: TGCGCCAGCAGCCAGACACTCATCTATGGCTACACCTTC

j_gene: TRBJ2-7
abundance: many
d_gene: TRBD1
v_gene: TRBV27
CDR3aa: CASSYRGGYEQYF
CDR3nt: TGTGCCAGCAGTTACAGGGGCGGCTACGAGCAGTACTTC

j_gene: TRBJ1-2
abundance: many
d_gene: TRBD1
v_gene: TRBV12-3/TRBV12-4
CDR3aa: CASDLRTGLNYGYTF
CDR3nt: TGTGCCAGCGACCTCCGGACAGGCCTGAATTATGGCTACACCTTC

j_gene: TRBJ2-1
abundance: few
d_gene: TRBD2
v_gene: TRBV12-3/TRBV12-4
CDR3aa: CASSPRTSGRNHEQFF
CDR3nt: TGTGCCAGCAGCCCCAGGACTAGCGGTCGCAACCATGAGCAGTTCTTC

j_gene: TRBJ2-7
abundance: many
d_gene: TRBD2
v_gene: TRBV28
CDR3aa: CASSYGTTHYEQYF
CDR3nt: TGTGCCAGCAGTTACGGGACTACACACTACGAGCAGTACTTC

j_gene: TRBJ2-7
abundance: few
d_gene: -
v_gene: TRBV29-1
CDR3aa: CSASRIDSYEQYF
CDR3nt: TGCAGTGCCAGTAGAATCGATTCCTACGAGCAGTACTTC

j_gene: TRBJ2-1
abundance: -
d_gene: TRBD1
v_gene: TRBV6-1
CDR3aa: CASTLDRGSYNEQFF
CDR3nt: TGTGCCAGCACCTTGGACAGGGGCTCCTACAATGAGCAGTTCTTC

j_gene: TRBJ2-1
abundance: many
d_gene: -
v_gene: TRBV2
CDR3aa: CASKGTATYNEQFF
CDR3nt: TGTGCCAGCAAGGGCACCGCCACCTACAATGAGCAGTTCTTC

j_gene: TRBJ2-7
abundance: many
d_gene: TRBD2
v_gene: TRBV5-1
CDR3aa: CASSYLAGSSYEQYF
CDR3nt: TGCGCCAGCAGCTACCTAGCGGGAAGCTCCTACGAGCAGTACTTC

j_gene: TRBJ2-3
abundance: many
d_gene: -
v_gene: TRBV7-3
CDR3aa: CASSLMGLADTQYF
CDR3nt: TGTGCCAGCAGCTTAATGGGGCTCGCAGATACGCAGTATTTT

j_gene: TRBJ2-7
abundance: once
d_gene: -
v_gene: TRBV7-3
CDR3aa: CASSASFRAYLDEQYF
CDR3nt: TGTGCCAGCAGCGCCTCGTTCAGGGCTTACCTTGACGAGCAGTACTTC

j_gene: TRBJ1-2
abundance: few
d_gene: TRBD1
v_gene: TRBV6-1
CDR3aa: CASSRSTGGATGYTF
CDR3nt: TGTGCCAGCAGTCGTTCAACAGGGGGCGCGACTGGCTACACCTTC

j_gene: TRBJ2-7
abundance: many
d_gene: -
v_gene: TRBV28
CDR3aa: CASIPEGQNPYEQYF
CDR3nt: TGTGCCAGCATTCCAGAGGGGCAGAACCCCTACGAGCAGTACTTC

j_gene: TRBJ2-7
abundance: many
d_gene: TRBD2
v_gene: TRBV7-6
CDR3aa: CASSRGGSSYEQYF
CDR3nt: TGTGCCAGCAGCCGCGGGGGGTCCTCCTACGAGCAGTACTTC

j_gene: TRBJ1-2
abundance: many
d_gene: TRBD1
v_gene: TRBV6-1
CDR3aa: CASSYSGQGALGYTF
CDR3nt: TGTGCCAGCAGTTATTCTGGACAGGGGGCGCTTGGCTACACCTTC

j_gene: TRBJ2-1
abundance: -
d_gene: -
v_gene: TRBV7-9
CDR3aa: CASSQTGTSNEQFF
CDR3nt: TGTGCCAGCAGCCAAACCGGGACGTCAAATGAGCAGTTCTTC

j_gene: TRBJ1-1
abundance: few
d_gene: -
v_gene: TRBV20-1
CDR3aa: CSARDQKTFFTEAFF
CDR3nt: TGCAGTGCTAGAGATCAGAAAACTTTTTTCACTGAAGCTTTCTTT

j_gene: TRBJ2-2
abundance: few
d_gene: TRBD1
v_gene: TRBV11-3
CDR3aa: CASSSGTGRTGELFF
CDR3nt: TGTGCCAGCAGCTCCGGGACAGGGCGCACCGGGGAGCTGTTTTTT

j_gene: TRBJ1-2
abundance: -
d_gene: TRBD1
v_gene: TRBV6-5
CDR3aa: CASSYAASDRGDYGYTF
CDR3nt: TGTGCCAGCAGTTACGCCGCCTCCGACAGGGGCGACTATGGCTACACCTTC

j_gene: TRBJ2-7
abundance: -
d_gene: TRBD1
v_gene: TRBV25-1
CDR3aa: CASSFQGASEQYF
CDR3nt: TGTGCCAGCAGTTTCCAGGGGGCGTCCGAGCAGTACTTC

j_gene: TRBJ2-7
abundance: few
d_gene: TRBD2
v_gene: TRBV3-1
CDR3aa: CASSQEALAVYEQYF
CDR3nt: TGTGCCAGCAGCCAAGAGGCACTAGCGGTCTACGAGCAGTACTTC

j_gene: TRBJ2-7
abundance: -
d_gene: TRBD2
v_gene: TRBV2
CDR3aa: CAIGGSYEQYF
CDR3nt: TGTGCCATCGGGGGGTCCTACGAGCAGTACTTC

j_gene: TRBJ2-1
abundance: few
d_gene: TRBD2
v_gene: TRBV19
CDR3aa: CASSRTSDNYNEQFF
CDR3nt: TGTGCCAGTAGTAGGACTAGCGATAACTACAATGAGCAGTTCTTC

j_gene: TRBJ2-1
abundance: once
d_gene: -
v_gene: TRBV6-1
CDR3aa: CASSEFGGNSEQLF
CDR3nt: TGTGCCAGCAGTGAATTTGGCGGGAATAGTGAGCAGCTCTTC

j_gene: TRBJ1-3
abundance: few
d_gene: -
v_gene: TRBV4-1
CDR3aa: CASSQERWRAGNTIYF
CDR3nt: TGCGCCAGCAGCCAAGAAAGGTGGAGGGCTGGAAACACCATATATTTT

j_gene: TRBJ2-7
abundance: many
d_gene: -
v_gene: TRBV30
CDR3aa: CAWSRGGQDLSYEQYF
CDR3nt: TGTGCCTGGAGTCGGGGAGGTCAGGATCTCTCCTACGAGCAGTACTTC

j_gene: TRBJ1-1
abundance: many
d_gene: TRBD1
v_gene: TRBV12-3/TRBV12-4
CDR3aa: CASSFDRAVEAFF
CDR3nt: TGTGCCAGCAGTTTCGACAGGGCAGTTGAAGCTTTCTTT

j_gene: TRBJ2-7
abundance: -
d_gene: TRBD2
v_gene: TRBV6-1
CDR3aa: CASTTRTSGEQYF
CDR3nt: TGTGCCAGCACCACTAGGACTAGCGGCGAGCAGTACTTC

j_gene: TRBJ2-7
abundance: -
d_gene: -
v_gene: TRBV4-2
CDR3aa: CASSQERKTVYEQYF
CDR3nt: TGTGCCAGCAGCCAAGAGAGGAAGACGGTCTACGAGCAGTACTTC

j_gene: TRBJ2-5
abundance: -
d_gene: TRBD1
v_gene: TRBV5-1
CDR3aa: CASSLTGGKETQYF
CDR3nt: TGCGCCAGCAGCTTGACAGGGGGTAAGGAGACCCAGTACTTC

j_gene: TRBJ2-1
abundance: -
d_gene: -
v_gene: TRBV27
CDR3aa: CASIKTGYNEQFF
CDR3nt: TGTGCCAGCATCAAGACAGGTTACAATGAGCAGTTCTTC

j_gene: TRBJ2-3
abundance: -
d_gene: -
v_gene: TRBV19
CDR3aa: CASSKTYTDTQYF
CDR3nt: TGTGCCAGTAGTAAAACATACACAGATACGCAGTATTTT

j_gene: TRBJ1-1
abundance: many
d_gene: -
v_gene: TRBV5-1
CDR3aa: CASSSWGYTEAFF
CDR3nt: TGCGCCAGCAGCTCTTGGGGATACACTGAAGCTTTCTTT

j_gene: TRBJ1-1
abundance: few
d_gene: -
v_gene: TRBV2
CDR3aa: CASSAPAEGGTEAFF
CDR3nt: TGTGCCAGCAGTGCCCCGGCGGAGGGGGGCACTGAAGCTTTCTTT

j_gene: TRBJ1-5
abundance: -
d_gene: -
v_gene: TRBV6-1
CDR3aa: CASSRDPRQPQHF
CDR3nt: TGTGCCAGCAGTCGGGACCCCAGACAGCCCCAGCATTTT

j_gene: TRBJ1-5
abundance: -
d_gene: TRBD1
v_gene: TRBV6-5
CDR3aa: CASSSRDRENQPQHF
CDR3nt: TGTGCCAGCAGTTCTCGGGACAGGGAAAATCAGCCCCAGCATTTT